These T cell receptor beta chains were read from a single sample in a study of OX40 agonist ivuxolimab in advanced cancers. The table came from immunoSEQ multiplex PCR; TCRdb's copy has only in-frame clones and leaves some out. The repertoire holds around 80,000 clones, with over 85% as singletons. The sample in question was CD4+ or CD8+ T cells sorted from blood, obtained in a trial of the OX40 agonist ivuxolimab. These TCRs come from an adult with an advanced solid tumor such as melanoma, head and neck, liver or kidney cancer. Both conserved end residues are part of each CDR3. Each record gives: J gene, clone size, D gene, V gene, CDR3 protein, CDR3 DNA. A D gene is named only where the DNA matches it firmly. Clone size is shown for a subset of rows, as once, few, many or a class of expanded clone.

TRBJ1-1	NA	NA	TRBV11-2	CASSLRGLGWTEAFF	TGTGCCAGCAGCCTTAGGGGGTTGGGATGGACTGAAGCTTTCTTT
TRBJ2-1	NA	TRBD2	TRBV7-9	CASSFGGGDHNEQFF	TGTGCCAGCAGCTTCGGCGGGGGGGATCACAATGAGCAGTTCTTC
TRBJ1-3	NA	TRBD1	TRBV5-1	CASSLVFQGASGNTIYF	TGCGCCAGCAGCTTGGTTTTTCAGGGGGCCTCTGGAAACACCATATATTTT
TRBJ2-3	NA	TRBD1	TRBV19	CASSYYRGIDTDTQYF	TGTGCCAGTAGCTATTACAGGGGGATCGACACAGATACGCAGTATTTT
TRBJ1-1	NA	TRBD1	TRBV19	CASSIGQGARSTEAFF	TGTGCCAGTAGTATTGGGCAGGGGGCGCGGAGCACTGAAGCTTTCTTT
TRBJ2-1	NA	TRBD2	TRBV19	CASSIYGRARQEQFF	TGTGCCAGTAGTATTTACGGGAGGGCCCGACAGGAGCAGTTCTTC
TRBJ2-3	NA	TRBD1	TRBV29-1	CSVPDRATDTQYF	TGCAGCGTACCAGACAGGGCCACAGATACGCAGTATTTT
TRBJ1-1	NA	TRBD1	TRBV11-1	CASSLYRGGTEAFF	TGTGCCAGCAGCTTATACAGGGGGGGGACTGAAGCTTTCTTT
TRBJ2-3	NA	NA	TRBV7-9	CASSPSAGADTQYF	TGTGCCAGCAGTCCCTCCGCAGGGGCAGATACGCAGTATTTT
TRBJ1-1	NA	NA	TRBV5-5	CASSWGSGNTEAFF	TGTGCCAGCAGCTGGGGATCAGGGAACACTGAAGCTTTCTTT
TRBJ2-7	once	NA	TRBV25-1	CASSGAGTYEQYF	TGTGCCAGCAGTGGTGCAGGTACATACGAGCAGTACTTC
TRBJ1-4	few	TRBD1	TRBV7-2	CASSLARQGTNEKLFF	TGTGCCAGCAGCTTAGCGCGACAGGGGACTAATGAAAAACTGTTTTTT